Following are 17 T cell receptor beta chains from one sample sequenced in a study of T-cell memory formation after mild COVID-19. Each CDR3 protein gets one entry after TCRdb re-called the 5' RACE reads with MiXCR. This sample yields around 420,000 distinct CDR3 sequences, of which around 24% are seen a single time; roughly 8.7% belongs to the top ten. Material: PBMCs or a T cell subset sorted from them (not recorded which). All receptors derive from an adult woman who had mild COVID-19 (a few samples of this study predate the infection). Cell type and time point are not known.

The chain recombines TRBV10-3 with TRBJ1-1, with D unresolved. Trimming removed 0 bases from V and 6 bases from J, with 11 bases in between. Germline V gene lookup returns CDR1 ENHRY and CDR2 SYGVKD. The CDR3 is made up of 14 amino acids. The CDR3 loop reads CAISESWGDPEAFF. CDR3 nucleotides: TGTGCCATCAGTGAGTCGTGGGGAGACCCTGAAGCTTTCTTT.

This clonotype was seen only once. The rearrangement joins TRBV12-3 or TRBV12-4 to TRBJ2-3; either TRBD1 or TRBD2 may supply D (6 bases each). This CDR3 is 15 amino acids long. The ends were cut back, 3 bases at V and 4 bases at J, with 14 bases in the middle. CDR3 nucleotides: TGTGCCAGCAGTTTTGGAGGGGGGCAGGCAGATACGCAGTATTTT. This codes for CASSFGGGQADTQYF.

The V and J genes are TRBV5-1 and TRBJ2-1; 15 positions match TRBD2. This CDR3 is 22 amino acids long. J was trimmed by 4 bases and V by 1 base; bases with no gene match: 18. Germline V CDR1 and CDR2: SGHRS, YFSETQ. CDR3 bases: TGCGCCAGCAGCTTGAGAGTTCAGGGACTAGCGGGAGGAAGGTCCATATACAATGAGCAGTTCTTC. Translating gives CASSLRVQGLAGGRSIYNEQFF.

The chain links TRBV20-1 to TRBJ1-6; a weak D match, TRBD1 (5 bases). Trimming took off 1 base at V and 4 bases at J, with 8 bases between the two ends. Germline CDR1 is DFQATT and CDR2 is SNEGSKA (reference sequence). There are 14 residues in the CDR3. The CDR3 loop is CSARVTVYNSPLHF. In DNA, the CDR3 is TGCAGTGCTAGAGTGACAGTTTATAATTCACCCCTCCACTTT.

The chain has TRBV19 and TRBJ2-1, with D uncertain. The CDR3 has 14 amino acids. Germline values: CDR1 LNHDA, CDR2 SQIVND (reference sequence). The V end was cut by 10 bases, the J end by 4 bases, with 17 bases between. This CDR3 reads CATQVGLGYNEQFF. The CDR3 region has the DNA TGTGCCACCCAAGTAGGTTTAGGGTACAATGAGCAGTTCTTC.

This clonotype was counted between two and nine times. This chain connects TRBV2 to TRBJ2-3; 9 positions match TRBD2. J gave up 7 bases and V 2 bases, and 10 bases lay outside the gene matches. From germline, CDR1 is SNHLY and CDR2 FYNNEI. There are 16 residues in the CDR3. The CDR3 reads CASSEHKGLAGNTQYF. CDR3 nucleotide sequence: TGTGCCAGCAGTGAACATAAGGGCCTAGCGGGGAATACGCAGTATTTT.

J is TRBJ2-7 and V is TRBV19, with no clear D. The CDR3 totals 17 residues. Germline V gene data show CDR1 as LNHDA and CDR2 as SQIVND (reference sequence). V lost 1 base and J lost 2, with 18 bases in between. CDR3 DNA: TGTGCCAGTAGTATAGCCCGTATAGAGCAGAACACCTACGAGCAGTACTTC. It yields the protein CASSIARIEQNTYEQYF.

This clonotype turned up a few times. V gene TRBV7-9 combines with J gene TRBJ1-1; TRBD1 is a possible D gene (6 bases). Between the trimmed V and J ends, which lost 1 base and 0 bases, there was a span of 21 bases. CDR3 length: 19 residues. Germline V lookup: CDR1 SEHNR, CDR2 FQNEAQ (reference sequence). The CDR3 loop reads CASSLGAVRGQRLNTEAFF. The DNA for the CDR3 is TGTGCCAGCAGCTTAGGAGCCGTCAGGGGCCAAAGATTGAACACTGAAGCTTTCTTT.

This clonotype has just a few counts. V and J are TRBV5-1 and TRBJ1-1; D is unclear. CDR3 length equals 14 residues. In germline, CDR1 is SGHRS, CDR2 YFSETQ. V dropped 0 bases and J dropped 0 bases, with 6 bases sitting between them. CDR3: CASSLGELNTEAFF. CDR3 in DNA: TGCGCCAGCAGCTTGGGGGAGCTGAACACTGAAGCTTTCTTT.

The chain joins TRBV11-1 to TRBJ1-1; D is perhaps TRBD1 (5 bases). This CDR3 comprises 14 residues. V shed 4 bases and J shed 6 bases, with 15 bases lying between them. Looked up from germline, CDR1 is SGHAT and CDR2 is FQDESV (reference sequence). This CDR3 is CASSSSLGVPEAFF. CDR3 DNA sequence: TGTGCCAGCAGCTCTTCTCTGGGGGTCCCTGAAGCTTTCTTT.

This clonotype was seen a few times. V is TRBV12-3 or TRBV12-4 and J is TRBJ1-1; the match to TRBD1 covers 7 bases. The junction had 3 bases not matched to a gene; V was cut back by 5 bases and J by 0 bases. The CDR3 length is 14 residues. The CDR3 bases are TGTGCCAGCAGTGGGACAGTTATGAACACTGAAGCTTTCTTT. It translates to CASSGTVMNTEAFF.

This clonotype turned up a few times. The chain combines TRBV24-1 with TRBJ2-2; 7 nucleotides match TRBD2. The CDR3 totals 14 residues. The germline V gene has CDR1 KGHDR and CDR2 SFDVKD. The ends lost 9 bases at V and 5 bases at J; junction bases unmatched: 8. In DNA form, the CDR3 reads TGTGCCACCTCACCGGGAGGAGGGACCGGGGAGCTGTTTTTT. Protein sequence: CATSPGGGTGELFF.

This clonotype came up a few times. The CDR3 sequence is CASTPTGSGANVLTF. The CDR3 bases are TGTGCCAGCACTCCGACAGGGTCTGGGGCCAACGTCCTGACTTTC. V and J are TRBV12-3 or TRBV12-4 and TRBJ2-6; 7 positions agree with TRBD1. The CDR3 runs to 15 residues. Trimming cost V 7 bases and J 1 base; bases outside gene matches: 4.

The CDR3 spells CASSQMGGLGEKLFF. In DNA form, the CDR3 reads TGTGCCAGCAGCCAGATGGGGGGCTTGGGTGAAAAACTGTTTTTT. The rearrangement links TRBV12-3 or TRBV12-4 to TRBJ1-4, with a possible D match to TRBD1 (6 bases). The CDR3 is 15 amino acids. Trimming cost V 6 bases and J 7 bases, with 18 bases left between them.

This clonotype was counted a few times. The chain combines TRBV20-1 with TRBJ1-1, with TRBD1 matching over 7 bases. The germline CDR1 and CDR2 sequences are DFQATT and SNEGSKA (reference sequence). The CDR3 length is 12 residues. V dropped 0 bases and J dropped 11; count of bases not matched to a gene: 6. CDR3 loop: CSARDPPGGAFF. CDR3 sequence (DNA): TGCAGTGCTAGAGATCCCCCAGGGGGGGCTTTCTTT.

CDR3 sequence reads: CASSSEGREHYGYTF. In DNA, the CDR3 is TGCGCCAGCAGCTCGGAGGGACGCGAGCACTATGGCTACACCTTC. The chain combines TRBV5-1 with TRBJ1-2; possibly TRBD1 for D (5 bases). This CDR3 is built from 15 residues. The germline CDR1 and CDR2 sequences are SGHRS and YFSETQ. V was shortened by 3 bases and J by 3 bases, with 15 bases between the two germline ends.

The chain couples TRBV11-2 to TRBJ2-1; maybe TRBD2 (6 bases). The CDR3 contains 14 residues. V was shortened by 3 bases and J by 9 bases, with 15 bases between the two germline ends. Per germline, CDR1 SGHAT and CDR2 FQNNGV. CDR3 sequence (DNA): TGTGCCAGCAGCTTGACTAGTGGGGGTTTTGAGCAGTTCTTC. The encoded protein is CASSLTSGGFEQFF.